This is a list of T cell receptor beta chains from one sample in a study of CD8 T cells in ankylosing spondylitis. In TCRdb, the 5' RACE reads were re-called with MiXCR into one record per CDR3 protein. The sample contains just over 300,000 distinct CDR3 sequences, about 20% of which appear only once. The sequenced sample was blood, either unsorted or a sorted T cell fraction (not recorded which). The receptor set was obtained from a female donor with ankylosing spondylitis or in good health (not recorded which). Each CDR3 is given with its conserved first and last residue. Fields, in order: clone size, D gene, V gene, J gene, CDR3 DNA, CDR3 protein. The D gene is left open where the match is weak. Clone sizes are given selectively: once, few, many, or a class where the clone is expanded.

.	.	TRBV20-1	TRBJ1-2	TGCAGTGCTAGAGCCGCGGACATCCCGGGGATCTATGGCTACACCTTC	CSARAADIPGIYGYTF
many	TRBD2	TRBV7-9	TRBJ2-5	TGTGCCAGCAGCCCCAAAGGACTAGCGGGAGGAGGGGAGACCCAGTACTTC	CASSPKGLAGGGETQYF
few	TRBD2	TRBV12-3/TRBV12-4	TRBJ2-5	TGTGCCAGCAGAGCAGCGGGAGGGCGGGCGACCCAGTACTTC	CASRAAGGRATQYF
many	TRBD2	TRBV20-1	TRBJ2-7	TGCAGTGCTAGTGTGACTAGCGAGAACTCCTACGAGCAGTACTTC	CSASVTSENSYEQYF
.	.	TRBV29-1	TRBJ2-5	TGCAGCGCCCTGGGGGAGACCCAGTACTTC	CSALGETQYF
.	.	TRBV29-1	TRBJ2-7	TGCAGCGCCCGCATGGCCTACGAGCAGTACTTC	CSARMAYEQYF
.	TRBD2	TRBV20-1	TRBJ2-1	TGCAGTGCTTCCCGGACTAGCGGGAGGGATGAGCAGTTCTTC	CSASRTSGRDEQFF
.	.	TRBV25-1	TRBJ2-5	TGTGCCAGCAGTTCGATAAGGGGGGGCCAAGAGACCCAGTACTTC	CASSSIRGGQETQYF
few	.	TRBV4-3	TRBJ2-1	TGCGCCAGCAGCCAAAGAACAGGGGAGGGCAATGAGCAGTTCTTC	CASSQRTGEGNEQFF
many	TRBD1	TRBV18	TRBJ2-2	TGTGCCAGCTCACAGGGACAGAGGAGCACCGGGGAGCTGTTTTTT	CASSQGQRSTGELFF
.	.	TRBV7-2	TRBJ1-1	TGTGCCAGCAGCTCAAACGTGGGCGGCTCTGAAGCTTTCTTT	CASSSNVGGSEAFF
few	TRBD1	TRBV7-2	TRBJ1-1	TGTGCCAGCAGCTTAGAGAGGGGGCCGGGGACTGAAGCTTTCTTT	CASSLERGPGTEAFF
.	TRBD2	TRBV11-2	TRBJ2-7	TGTGCCAGCAGCTCCCCCAGGGCTAGCGGGAAGTACGAGCAGTACTTC	CASSSPRASGKYEQYF
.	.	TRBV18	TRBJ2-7	TGTGCCAGCTCACGCGAGGGACGCGGCGAGCAGTACTTC	CASSREGRGEQYF
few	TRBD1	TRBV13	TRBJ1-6	TGTGCCAGCAGCTTAGGGGGACAGAACTCCGATTCACCCCTCCACTTT	CASSLGGQNSDSPLHF
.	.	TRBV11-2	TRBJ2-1	TGTGCCAGCAGCTTAGGGGACCTGACGAACAATGAGCAGTTCTTC	CASSLGDLTNNEQFF
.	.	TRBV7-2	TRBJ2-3	TGTGCCAGCAGCTTTTCCCTAGATACGCAGTATTTT	CASSFSLDTQYF
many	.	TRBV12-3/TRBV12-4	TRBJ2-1	TGTGCCAGCAGAGAACAACGGGAGAATTCGGAGCAGTTCTTC	CASREQRENSEQFF
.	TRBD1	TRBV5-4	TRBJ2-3	TGTGCCACCCGACTTGACAGGGGATTAACAGATACGCAGTATTTT	CATRLDRGLTDTQYF
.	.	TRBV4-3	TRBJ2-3	TGCGCCAGCAGCTCAAGTGGATTAGACACAGATACGCAGTATTTT	CASSSSGLDTDTQYF
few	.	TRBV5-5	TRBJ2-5	TGTGCCAGCACGAGGCGGGACAACCAAGAGACCCAGTACTTC	CASTRRDNQETQYF
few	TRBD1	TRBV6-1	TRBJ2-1	TGTGCCAGCAGTCCGGGGACAGGGGTCGTAGATGAGCAGTTCTTC	CASSPGTGVVDEQFF
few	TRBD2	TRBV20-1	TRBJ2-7	TGCAGTGCAATGACTAGCGGGAGTATATACGAGCAGTACTTC	CSAMTSGSIYEQYF
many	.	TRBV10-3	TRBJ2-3	TGTGCCATCAAGGGAGAGGGCACAGATACGCAGTATTTT	CAIKGEGTDTQYF
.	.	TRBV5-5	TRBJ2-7	TGTGCCAGCAGCTTAACTCCGACCTACGAGCAGTACTTC	CASSLTPTYEQYF
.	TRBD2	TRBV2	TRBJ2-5	TGTGCCAGCGGAGGGACTAGCGGACAAGAGACCCAGTACTTC	CASGGTSGQETQYF
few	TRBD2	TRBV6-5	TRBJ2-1	TGTGCCAGCAGTTACCGACGGACTAGATCTGACAATGAGCAGTTCTTC	CASSYRRTRSDNEQFF
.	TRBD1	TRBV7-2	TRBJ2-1	TGTGCCAGCAGCTTAAGTGGGACAGGGGTTTCTATTGAGCAGTTCTTC	CASSLSGTGVSIEQFF
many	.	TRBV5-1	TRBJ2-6	TGCGCCAGCAGCATCTTTAGCGGTGGCTTGGGGGCCAACGTCCTGACTTTC	CASSIFSGGLGANVLTF
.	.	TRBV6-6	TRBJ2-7	TGTGCCAGCTCGTTAGCGCGACCCCACGAGCAGTACTTC	CASSLARPHEQYF
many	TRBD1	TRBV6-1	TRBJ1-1	TGTGCCAGCAATCAGCCCGGGACAGTCGAAGCTTTCTTT	CASNQPGTVEAFF
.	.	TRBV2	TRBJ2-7	TGTGCCAGCAGGCCGGACACCTACGAGCAGTACTTC	CASRPDTYEQYF
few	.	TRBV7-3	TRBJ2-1	TGTGCCAGCAGCTTGGGCTACCATGGGGATGAGCAGTTCTTC	CASSLGYHGDEQFF
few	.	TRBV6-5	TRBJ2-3	TGTGCCAGCAGTTACGGGGCCTTGGGCACAGATACGCAGTATTTT	CASSYGALGTDTQYF
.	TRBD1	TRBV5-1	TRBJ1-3	TGCGCCAGCAGCTACAGGGGAGGAAACACCATATATTTT	CASSYRGGNTIYF
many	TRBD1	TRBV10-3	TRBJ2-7	TGTGCCATCAGTGACCGGGACAGGGAATCCTACGAGCAGTACTTC	CAISDRDRESYEQYF
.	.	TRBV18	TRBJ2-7	TGTGCCAGCTCACCACTGACAGGAACCGACGAGCAGTACTTC	CASSPLTGTDEQYF
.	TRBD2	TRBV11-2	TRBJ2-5	TGTGCCAGCAGCTTAGGGGTAGCGGGGTCGTACCAAGAGACCCAGTACTTC	CASSLGVAGSYQETQYF
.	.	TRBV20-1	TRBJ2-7	TGCAGTGCTAGAGAAGGCTACGAGCAGTACTTC	CSAREGYEQYF
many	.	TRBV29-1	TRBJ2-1	TGCAGCGTTGCCCTTCAGGGTTACGAGCAGTTCTTC	CSVALQGYEQFF
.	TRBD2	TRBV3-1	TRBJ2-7	TGTGCCAGCAGCCACCGGGAGGGCCTCGACGAGCAGTACTTC	CASSHREGLDEQYF
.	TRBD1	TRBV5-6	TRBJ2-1	TGTGCCAGCAGCCCCCTAGACGGACAGGGCCTTTTGTTCTTC	CASSPLDGQGLLFF
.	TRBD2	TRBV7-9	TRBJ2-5	TGTGCCAGCAGCTTACAAGCGGGAGCAGGTTTGGGGACCCAGTACTTC	CASSLQAGAGLGTQYF
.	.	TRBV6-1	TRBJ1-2	TGTGCCAGCAGTGTGGGCCTAGGGCAGTATGGCTACACCTTC	CASSVGLGQYGYTF
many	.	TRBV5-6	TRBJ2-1	TGTGCCAGCAGTACTTTTAGGGCGTCCTACAATGAGCAGTTCTTC	CASSTFRASYNEQFF
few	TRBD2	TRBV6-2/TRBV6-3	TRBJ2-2	TGTGCCAGCAGTTCCCTCAGACTAGCGGGAGGCACCGGGGAGCTGTTTTTT	CASSSLRLAGGTGELFF
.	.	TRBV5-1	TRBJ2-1	TGCGCCAGCAGCTTCCTCCGGGACTCCACCAATGAGCAGTTCTTC	CASSFLRDSTNEQFF
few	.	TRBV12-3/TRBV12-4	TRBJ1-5	TGTGCCAGCAGTTTAGATAGCAGGGCGGGGCAGCCCCAGCATTTT	CASSLDSRAGQPQHF
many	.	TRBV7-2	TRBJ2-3	TGTGCCAGCAGCTTAGCCCCTGCTACAGATACGCAGTATTTT	CASSLAPATDTQYF
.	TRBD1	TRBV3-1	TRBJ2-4	TGTGCCAGCAGCCTTCGGACAGGGATAGACATTCAGTACTTC	CASSLRTGIDIQYF
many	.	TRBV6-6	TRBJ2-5	TGTGCCAGCAGTTACTCCGGAGAGACCCAGTACTTC	CASSYSGETQYF
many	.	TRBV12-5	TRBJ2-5	TGTGCTAGTGCTTTGGACCTGGGGACCCAGTACTTC	CASALDLGTQYF
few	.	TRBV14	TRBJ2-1	TGTGCCAGCAGCCAAGGCTCCCACGGTGAGCAGTTCTTC	CASSQGSHGEQFF
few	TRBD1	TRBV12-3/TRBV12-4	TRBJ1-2	TGTGCCAGCACTCCAGGGACAGGGACCTATGGCTACACCTTC	CASTPGTGTYGYTF
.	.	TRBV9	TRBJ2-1	TGTGCCAGCAGCGTTGGACGTCCCGGGAGTGAGCAGTTCTTC	CASSVGRPGSEQFF
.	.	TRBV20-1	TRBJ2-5	TGCAGTGCTTTGGGCCGGGGAGGAGAGACCCAGTACTTC	CSALGRGGETQYF
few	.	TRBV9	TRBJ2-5	TGTGCCAGCAGCGTACAGTCGAGGCCTTCGGAGACCCAGTACTTC	CASSVQSRPSETQYF
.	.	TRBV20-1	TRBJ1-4	TGCAGTGCTAGTCCGATAGAGGCTAATGAAAAACTGTTTTTT	CSASPIEANEKLFF
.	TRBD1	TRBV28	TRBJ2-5	TGTGCCAGCAGTCGCCCGGGACAGGGGTCAGAGACCCAGTACTTC	CASSRPGQGSETQYF